The clone carrying this T cell receptor (beta chain) was seen repeatedly, ten times or more. The CDR3 totals 15 residues. Deletions cut 3 bases from V and 2 bases from J, with 13 bases between. With MiXCR, TCRdb reprocessed the PCR reads. The data hold roughly 15,000 clones, with approximately 20% observed a single time. The data are from a study of metastatic and nonmetastatic thyroid tumors. All patients were untreated before thyroid surgery. Material: adjacent normal tissue. The chain is built from TRBV12-3 or TRBV12-4 and TRBJ2-5; maybe TRBD2 (5 bases). This TCR came from a female donor with papillary thyroid cancer or a benign thyroid nodule (not recorded which). Some clones in this sample may be carry-over from other donors' samples. CDR3 nucleotide sequence: TGTGCCAGCAGTTTCTCTCTAGCAGCGCAAGAGACCCAGTACTTC. It encodes CASSFSLAAQETQYF.